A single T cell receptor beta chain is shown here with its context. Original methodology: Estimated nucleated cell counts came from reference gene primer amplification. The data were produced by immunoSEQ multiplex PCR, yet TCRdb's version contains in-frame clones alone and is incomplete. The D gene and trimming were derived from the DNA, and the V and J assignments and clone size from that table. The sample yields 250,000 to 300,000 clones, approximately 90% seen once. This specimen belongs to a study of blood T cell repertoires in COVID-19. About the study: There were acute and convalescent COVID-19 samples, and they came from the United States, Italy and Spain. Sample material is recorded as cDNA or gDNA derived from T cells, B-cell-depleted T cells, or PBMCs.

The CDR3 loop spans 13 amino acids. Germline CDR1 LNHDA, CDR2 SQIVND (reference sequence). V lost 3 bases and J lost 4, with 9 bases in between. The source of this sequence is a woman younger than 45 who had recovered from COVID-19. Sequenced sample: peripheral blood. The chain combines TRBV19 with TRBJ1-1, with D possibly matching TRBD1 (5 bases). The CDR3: CASSIGRGTEAFF. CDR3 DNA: TGTGCCAGTAGTATCGGTAGGGGCACTGAAGCTTTCTTT.